This T cell receptor beta chain was identified during a study of Ad26.COV2.S vaccination and SARS-CoV-2 variants. The study's findings and limits: Compared with placebo recipients, vaccine recipients had higher spike-specific TCR breadth. Those who received vaccine or placebo ended up with similar non-spike TCR breadth.

A note on this clone: Its antigen remains unknown.

Regarding treatment: about 20 received Ad26.COV2.S at low or high dose, single or two shots; about 5 received placebo; per-sample allocation not given. Sampling occurred on day 63 after the first vaccine or placebo injection. An Ad26 vector expressing Wuhan-strain SARS-CoV-2 spike constituted the vaccine. Produced via immunoSEQ multiplex PCR; TCRdb's table is partial and in-frame only. The table shows some 350,000 clones, with approximately 81% occurring only once. The CDR3 sequence is 15 residues long. Germline loops: CDR1 SGHAT, CDR2 FQNNGV. V lost 2 bases to trimming and J lost 6 bases, with 17 bases between them.

The sequence came from a person between 18 and 60 years old who received the Ad26.COV2.S COVID-19 vaccine or a placebo. The sequencing used peripheral blood, collected in a trial of Ad26.COV2.S vaccine versus placebo. The chain links TRBV11-2 to TRBJ2-7; a weak D match, TRBD1 (6 bases). CDR3 region: CASSLIGHRGGEQYF. CDR3 bases: TGTGCCAGCAGCTTAATTGGGCACAGAGGGGGCGAGCAGTACTTC.